These 18 T cell receptor beta chains share one sample of origin, sequenced in a study of T cell responses to AZD1222 COVID-19 vaccine. The assay was immunoSEQ multiplex PCR, and TCRdb's table has in-frame clones only and misses some. The repertoire has 150,000 or so clones, just over 90% of them found once; the top ten carry less than 8.5%. The sample was peripheral blood, taken on day 0 of AZD1222 vaccination. All receptors come from an adult in good health.

This sequence joins TRBV5-1 and TRBJ1-1, with a possible D match to TRBD1 (5 bases). Trimming took 2 bases from V and 1 from J, leaving 15 bases between them. This CDR3 is built from 16 residues. Germline V gene lookup returns CDR1 SGHRS and CDR2 YFSETQ. In DNA form, the CDR3 reads TGCGCCAGCAGCTTTGGGGTGGGGGTTACGAACACTGAAGCTTTCTTT. Translation gives CASSFGVGVTNTEAFF.

This CDR3 is CASIMKGTNTIYF. CDR3 in DNA: TGTGCCAGCATCATGAAGGGGACAAACACCATATATTTT. The V call is TRBV28, the J call TRBJ1-3, with TRBD1 as a possible D gene (5 bases). Germline V CDR1 and CDR2: MDHEN, SYDVKM. Between the trimmed V and J ends, which lost 7 bases and 6 bases, there was a span of 13 bases. The CDR3 spans 13 residues.

The gene calls are TRBV19 and TRBJ1-4; D perhaps matches TRBD1 (6 bases). Looked up from germline, CDR1 is LNHDA and CDR2 is SQIVND (reference sequence). This CDR3 contains 16 residues. Trimming left V 7 bases short and J 7 bases short, with 22 bases between. This chain's CDR3 is CASTKSSQGVGEKLFF. The CDR3 nucleotides are TGTGCCAGTACCAAGTCCTCACAGGGAGTAGGTGAAAAACTGTTTTTT.

This clone was recorded only once. V and J are TRBV4-3 and TRBJ1-2; D unclear. V lost 3 bases, J lost 8 bases, and 16 bases lay in between. This CDR3 comprises 14 residues. CDR1 and CDR2 (germline): LGHNA, YSLEER. The CDR3 DNA reads as TGCGCCAGCAGCCAGGAACCGGACTGGGGAGGCTACACCTTC. It translates to CASSQEPDWGGYTF.

The chain has TRBV10-3 and TRBJ2-7, with D unresolved. Per germline, CDR1 ENHRY and CDR2 SYGVKD. The ends were cut back, 4 bases at V and 0 bases at J, with 1 base in the middle. The CDR3 covers 11 residues. This chain's CDR3 is CAISGSYEQYF. Written as DNA, the CDR3 is TGTGCCATCAGTGGCTCCTACGAGCAGTACTTC.

The gene calls are TRBV27 and TRBJ1-5; 7 nucleotides line up with TRBD1. The CDR3 length is 19 residues. J was trimmed by 1 base and V by 5 bases; bases with no gene match: 17. Germline V gene sequence: CDR1 MNHEY, CDR2 SMNVEV (reference sequence). The DNA for the CDR3 is TGTGCCAGCAGTCCGTGGACAGGACCCACGAAGGGGAGCAATCAGCCCCAGCATTTT. Its translation is CASSPWTGPTKGSNQPQHF.

This clone was seen once. V gene TRBV4-1 combines with J gene TRBJ1-5; D gene unclear. Per the germline V gene, CDR1 is MGHRA and CDR2 is YSYEKL. Trimming shortened V by 0 bases and J by 5 bases, and 11 bases separated the two germline ends. CDR3 length: 15 amino acids. The chain's CDR3 is CASSQDPQRDQPQHF. The CDR3 DNA follows: TGCGCCAGCAGCCAAGATCCCCAGAGAGATCAGCCCCAGCATTTT.

The V gene is TRBV3-1 (or the pseudogene TRBV3-2), the J gene TRBJ2-7, with D unresolved. The germline V and J ends were trimmed by 0 bases and 3 bases, with 9 bases remaining between them. CDR1 is LGHDT and CDR2 is YNNKEL in the germline V gene (reference sequence). CDR3 length: 14 amino acids. CDR3 sequence: CASSQDTGGYEQYF. In DNA, the CDR3 is TGTGCCAGCAGCCAAGATACGGGTGGCTACGAGCAGTACTTC.

The chain carries TRBV30 and TRBJ1-4, with 10 bases lining up with TRBD1. V shed 0 bases, J shed 8 bases, and the junction held 9 bases outside the gene matches. Germline CDR1 reads GTSNPN; CDR2 reads SVGIG (reference sequence). This CDR3 is built from 16 residues. CDR3 DNA sequence: TGTGCCTGGAGTGTACAAAGGGGACAGGGGAACGAAAAACTGTTTTTT. This translates into CAWSVQRGQGNEKLFF.

About this clone: Other DNA sequences in the same sample also yield this CDR3. The chain combines TRBV5-1 with TRBJ2-2; D remains ambiguous. Trimming took 1 base from V and 5 from J, leaving 3 bases between them. Germline CDR1 is SGHRS and CDR2 is YFSETQ. The CDR3 contains 12 residues. The CDR3 coding sequence is TGCGCCAGCAGCTTGACGACCGGGGAGCTGTTTTTT. Its protein product is CASSLTTGELFF.

The rearrangement joins TRBV18 to TRBJ1-4, with D perhaps matching TRBD1 (5 bases). The length of the CDR3 is 13 residues. The ends were cut back, 2 bases at V and 8 bases at J, with 9 bases in the middle. The germline CDR1 and CDR2 sequences are KGHSH and LQKENI. The CDR3 DNA reads as TGTGCCAGCTCACCAGGGGCCGGGGAAAAACTGTTTTTT. Its protein product is CASSPGAGEKLFF.

The V gene is TRBV4-3, the J gene TRBJ2-6, with D possibly being TRBD2 (5 bases). The germline V gene has CDR1 LGHNA and CDR2 YSLEER. This CDR3 contains 19 residues. Trimming pared 4 bases from V and 4 bases from J, leaving 23 bases between. The CDR3 DNA is TGCGCCAGCAGCCCGTCGCAGAGGGCTAGTTTGTCCGGGGCCAACGTCCTGACTTTC. It specifies CASSPSQRASLSGANVLTF.

The CDR3 spells CASSWDRRNEKLFF. The CDR3 nucleotides are TGTGCCAGCAGTTGGGACAGGAGGAATGAAAAACTGTTTTTT. This chain uses TRBV7-2 with TRBJ1-4; 8 nucleotides match TRBD1. V trimming: 6 bases; J trimming: 5 bases; junction bases outside the gene matches: 5. Germline assignment: CDR1 SGHTA and CDR2 FQGNSA. This CDR3 has 14 amino acids.

J is TRBJ1-1 and V is TRBV4-2, with D maybe TRBD1 (5 bases). The CDR3 is 14 amino acids. Per germline, CDR1 LGHNA and CDR2 YNFKEQ. V was clipped by 4 bases and J by 6 bases, with 15 bases between them. The CDR3 nucleotides read TGTGCCAGCAGCCGTCGTCAGGGAGGCTCTGAAGCTTTCTTT. This sequence encodes CASSRRQGGSEAFF.

The CDR3 protein is CASSPQTGTGNTGANVLTF. The CDR3 DNA sequence: TGTGCCAGCTCACCGCAAACCGGGACAGGAAACACTGGGGCCAACGTCCTGACTTTC. The rearrangement joins TRBV18 to TRBJ2-6, with 8 positions matching TRBD1. From germline, CDR1 is KGHSH and CDR2 LQKENI. The CDR3 runs 19 residues. The J segment lost 2 bases and the V segment lost 3 bases, leaving 12 bases of the junction unmatched.

This chain links TRBV24-1 with TRBJ2-5, with TRBD2 identical over 9 bases. The CDR3 runs to 16 residues. Germline CDR1 is KGHDR and CDR2 is SFDVKD. The J segment lost 4 bases and the V segment lost 4 bases, leaving 9 bases of the junction unmatched. As DNA, the CDR3 is TGTGCCACCAGTGACCCGAGCGGGGGGTACGGAGAGACCCAGTACTTC. This encodes CATSDPSGGYGETQYF.

This clone was seen only a few times. The V and J genes are TRBV5-5 and TRBJ1-6; 9 positions match TRBD1. Germline lookup yields CDR1 SGHKS and CDR2 YYEKEE (reference sequence). The V segment lost 5 bases and the J segment 2 bases; nucleotides outside the gene matches: 8. The CDR3 has 17 residues. DNA for the CDR3: TGTGCCAGCAGACCCACAGGGGGCGTCGCCTATAATTCACCCCTCCACTTT. It specifies CASRPTGGVAYNSPLHF.

This chain connects TRBV29-1 to TRBJ1-1; no definite D call. The V gene's germline CDR1 is SQVTM and CDR2 ANQGSEA. V was cut by 5 bases and J by 2 bases, with 9 bases left in between. The CDR3 covers 12 residues. Here the CDR3 reads CSVRASNTEAFF. CDR3 nucleotide sequence: TGCAGCGTTAGGGCATCCAACACTGAAGCTTTCTTT.